The 3 T cell receptor beta chains in this list originate from one sample, sequenced in a study of blood T cells in healthy people across ages. A J-beta primer mix and a sample-barcoded 5' primer were used in a second PCR of about 7 to 12 cycles. TCRdb re-called the 5' RACE reads through MiXCR, storing one row per CDR3 protein. In the table there are some 640,000 distinct CDR3 sequences, 45% to 50% of which are singletons. The source material was blood. The receptors shown here come from a woman in her sixties or seventies in good health.

There are a few counts of this clonotype. The chain combines TRBV20-1 with TRBJ2-3; 10 bases are shared with TRBD2. The CDR3 runs 14 residues. Germline CDR1 is DFQATT and CDR2 is SNEGSKA (reference sequence). With 6 bases clipped from V and 6 bases from J, the junction kept 9 bases outside the gene matches. CDR3: CSAEPSGRFDTQYF. The CDR3 DNA sequence: TGCAGTGCAGAACCTAGCGGGAGATTCGATACGCAGTATTTT.

The sample holds a few counts of this clonotype. The chain has TRBV10-3 and TRBJ2-1; the D gene is possibly TRBD2 (5 bases). There are 13 residues in the CDR3. The germline CDR1 and CDR2 sequences are ENHRY and SYGVKD. V lost 10 bases to trimming and J lost 2 bases, with 12 bases between them. The DNA of the CDR3 is TGTGCCAGCAGCGGACCGACCTACAATGAGCAGTTCTTC. The encoded protein is CASSGPTYNEQFF.

The chain couples TRBV4-1 to TRBJ2-4, with D perhaps being TRBD1 or TRBD2 (5 bases each). TRBJ2-7 explains the end of the DNA better; the J call may be wrong. The CDR3 is 14 residues long. Germline CDR1 and CDR2: MGHRA and YSYEKL. Here the CDR3 reads CASSQVGQGREQYF. CDR3 bases: TGCGCCAGCAGCCAAGTCGGGCAGGGACGCGAGCAGTACTTC.